These 22 T cell receptor beta chains originate from one sample sequenced in a study of OX40 agonist ivuxolimab in advanced cancers. The method was the immunoSEQ multiplex PCR assay. In its TCRdb copy, this immuneACCESS table keeps in-frame sequences only and misses some clones. Where compared with another copy, unresolved V genes explain less than half of these, and the others have no known cause. Here the sample has 70,000 or so clones; 70% to 90% occur a single time. Of the sample, 2% to 2.5% is held by the ten largest clones. Sequencing used CD4+ or CD8+ T cells sorted from blood, obtained in a trial of the OX40 agonist ivuxolimab. The receptors derive from an adult with an advanced solid tumor such as melanoma, head and neck, liver or kidney cancer.

The chain uses TRBV9 and TRBJ2-3; possible D gene TRBD2, 6 bases. V was cut by 0 bases and J by 2 bases, with 13 bases left in between. Looked up from germline, CDR1 is SGDLS and CDR2 is YYNGEE. This CDR3 region has 16 residues. The CDR3 DNA is TGTGCCAGCAGCGTAGCTATTGGGGGGTACACAGATACGCAGTATTTT. Protein sequence: CASSVAIGGYTDTQYF.

V is TRBV10-3 and J is TRBJ2-5; TRBD2 agrees at 9 bases. Germline CDR1 and CDR2: ENHRY and SYGVKD. After removal of 5 bases from V and 1 base from J, the junction contained 5 bases not matched to a gene. There are 15 residues in the CDR3. The CDR3 bases are TGTGCCATCAGTCCTAGCGGGATCCTCCAAGAGACCCAGTACTTC. Translating it yields CAISPSGILQETQYF.

This CDR3 reads CASSVVRAGDTQYF. In DNA, the CDR3 is TGTGCCAGCAGCGTAGTAAGGGCAGGGGATACGCAGTATTTT. The chain links TRBV9 to TRBJ2-3; perhaps TRBD1 as D (5 bases). The V gene's germline CDR1 is SGDLS and CDR2 YYNGEE. V lost 0 bases and J 6 bases, leaving 11 bases between the germline ends. CDR3 length: 14 amino acids.

The chain combines TRBV7-9 with TRBJ2-1; the D is unclear. The ends were cut back, 3 bases at V and 6 bases at J, with 0 bases in the middle. This CDR3 has 10 amino acids. From germline, CDR1 is SEHNR and CDR2 FQNEAQ (reference sequence). CDR3 sequence: CASSFNEQFF. The CDR3, as DNA: TGTGCCAGCAGCTTCAATGAGCAGTTCTTC.

The chain employs TRBV27 and TRBJ2-5, with D tentatively TRBD2 (5 bases). Germline-derived CDR1 and CDR2 are MNHEY and SMNVEV (reference sequence). Deletions cut 5 bases from V and 5 bases from J, with 15 bases between. CDR3 length: 14 amino acids. DNA for the CDR3: TGTGCCAGCAGTCCCCAGGAGGCTCGGGAGACCCAGTACTTC. It codes for CASSPQEARETQYF.

The chain has TRBV4-1 and TRBJ1-3, with D possibly TRBD1 on 6 matching bases. The CDR3 runs to 16 residues. Germline V gene data show CDR1 as MGHRA and CDR2 as YSYEKL. V was clipped by 0 bases and J by 0 bases, with 9 bases between them. CDR3 sequence: CASSQDRGNSGNTIYF. The CDR3 coding sequence is TGCGCCAGCAGCCAAGACAGGGGCAACTCTGGAAACACCATATATTTT.

This clone appeared a single time. The J gene is TRBJ2-3, the V gene TRBV28; TRBD1 agrees at 9 bases. The CDR3 loop spans 15 amino acids. Trimming at V came to 5 bases and at J to 3 bases, leaving 6 bases not matched to a gene. Per the germline V gene, CDR1 is MDHEN and CDR2 is SYDVKM. CDR3: CASSTQGARTDTQYF. The CDR3 DNA sequence: TGTGCCAGCAGTACACAGGGGGCGCGGACAGATACGCAGTATTTT.

This chain joins TRBV30 and TRBJ2-7, with 7 bases lining up with TRBD1. Looked up from germline, CDR1 is GTSNPN and CDR2 is SVGIG (reference sequence). The CDR3 is 14 residues long. Trimming removed 3 bases from V and 4 bases from J; junction bases left unmatched: 9. CDR3 DNA: TGTGCCTGGAGCCACGGACAGGCGGCGTACGAGCAGTACTTC. It encodes CAWSHGQAAYEQYF.

This sequence joins TRBV14 and TRBJ2-1, with D possibly called TRBD1 or TRBD2 (5 bases each). This CDR3 spans 14 amino acids. Trimming removed 1 base at V and 5 bases at J, with 9 bases between. Germline V lookup: CDR1 SGHDN, CDR2 FVKESK. The CDR3 nucleotides are TGTGCCAGCAGCCAAGCGGGGCGGAACAATGAGCAGTTCTTC. Translated: CASSQAGRNNEQFF.

The J gene is TRBJ2-3, the V gene TRBV7-9, with D maybe TRBD1 (5 bases). This CDR3 contains 15 residues. V lost 1 base, J lost 0 bases, and 8 bases lay in between. CDR1 and CDR2 (germline): SEHNR, FQNEAQ (reference sequence). The DNA of the CDR3 is TGTGCCAGCAGCTTAGGGGGCCTAAGCACAGATACGCAGTATTTT. It codes for CASSLGGLSTDTQYF.

The chain is built from TRBV28 and TRBJ1-1; a possible D gene is TRBD1 (5 bases). V was pared by 5 bases and J by 8 bases, with 21 bases between. CDR3 length: 15 residues. Per germline, CDR1 MDHEN and CDR2 SYDVKM. The CDR3 nucleotides read TGTGCCAGCAGTCTCCGCCCCCCCCTGGGGCGGGAAGCTTTCTTT. Translating gives CASSLRPPLGREAFF.

The chain is built from TRBV27 and TRBJ1-4, with TRBD1 matching over 9 bases. The CDR3 consists of 20 residues. Germline values: CDR1 MNHEY, CDR2 SMNVEV (reference sequence). The V gene end was trimmed by 4 bases and the J gene end by 0 bases; junction bases not matched to a gene: 15. Here the CDR3 DNA reads TGTGCCAGCAGTTGTCCAAGGACAGGGGCAGTTCCAGCAACTAATGAAAAACTGTTTTTT. Residues: CASSCPRTGAVPATNEKLFF.

DNA of the CDR3: TGTGCCAGTAGTGCCAGAGAGAACACTGAAGCTTTCTTT. This codes for CASSARENTEAFF. This rearrangement joins TRBV19 to TRBJ1-1; D gene unclear. Between the trimmed V and J ends, which lost 5 bases and 1 base, there was a span of 8 bases. CDR3 length: 13 residues. Germline V gene data show CDR1 as LNHDA and CDR2 as SQIVND (reference sequence).

The chain combines TRBV30 with TRBJ2-7, with D tentatively TRBD2 (6 bases). CDR1 and CDR2 from the germline V gene are GTSNPN and SVGIG (reference sequence). CDR3 length equals 13 residues. V lost 4 bases to trimming and J lost 6 bases, with 16 bases between them. The CDR3 here is CAWNLASRGEQYF. The CDR3 DNA is TGTGCCTGGAATCTAGCGTCAAGAGGCGAGCAGTACTTC.

V gene TRBV27 combines with J gene TRBJ2-3, with 10 nucleotides matching TRBD2. V gave up 4 bases and J gave up 2 bases; unmatched junction bases: 6. CDR3 size: 16 residues. The germline V gene encodes CDR1 MNHEY and CDR2 SMNVEV (reference sequence). The CDR3 sequence is CASSSTSGATTDTQYF. CDR3 sequence (DNA): TGTGCCAGCAGTTCCACTAGCGGGGCTACCACAGATACGCAGTATTTT.

This clone was seen only once. The V gene is TRBV4-1, the J gene TRBJ2-5; 7 nucleotides match TRBD1. CDR1 is MGHRA and CDR2 is YSYEKL in the germline V gene. Trimming cost V 3 bases and J 0 bases; bases outside gene matches: 4. CDR3 size: 15 residues. In DNA form, the CDR3 reads TGCGCCAGCAGCCAGCCCGACAGGGACCAAGAGACCCAGTACTTC. The encoded protein is CASSQPDRDQETQYF.

The J gene is TRBJ1-2, the V gene TRBV28; tentative D call: TRBD1 (6 bases). CDR3 length: 15 amino acids. CDR1 and CDR2 (germline): MDHEN, SYDVKM. The germline V and J ends were trimmed by 4 bases and 5 bases, with 17 bases remaining between them. CDR3 amino acids: CASSSTGLTGYGYTF. For the CDR3, the DNA is TGTGCCAGCAGTTCAACAGGTCTAACAGGGTATGGCTACACCTTC.

V and J are TRBV5-1 and TRBJ1-1; 7 bases map to TRBD1. CDR3 length: 13 residues. The J segment lost 5 bases and the V segment lost 4 bases, leaving 5 bases of the junction unmatched. CDR1 and CDR2 from the germline V gene are SGHRS and YFSETQ. The CDR3, as DNA: TGCGCCAGCAGCGAAACAGGGGAAACTGAAGCTTTCTTT. Translating it yields CASSETGETEAFF.

V usage is TRBV2 and J usage is TRBJ2-3; the D gene could be TRBD1 or TRBD2 (6 bases each). V was cut by 8 bases and J by 0 bases, with 15 bases left in between. Germline V gene data show CDR1 as SNHLY and CDR2 as FYNNEI. The CDR3 sequence is 15 residues long. CDR3 nucleotides: TGTGCCAGCCACCGTGGGGGGCCGAGCACAGATACGCAGTATTTT. Translating gives CASHRGGPSTDTQYF.

DNA for the CDR3: TGTGCCAGCACGCGACAGGGAACTAATGAAAAACTGTTTTTT. This encodes CASTRQGTNEKLFF. The chain couples TRBV6-6 to TRBJ1-4, with TRBD1 matching 7 bases. The V gene end was trimmed by 7 bases and the J gene end by 1 base; junction bases not matched to a gene: 3. From germline, CDR1 is MNHNY and CDR2 SVGAGI (reference sequence). This CDR3 contains 14 residues.

The chain is built from TRBV28 and TRBJ2-5; 11 positions agree with TRBD2. The J call may not be correct, given that the DNA end is closer to TRBJ2-7. Germline CDR1 MDHEN, CDR2 SYDVKM. This CDR3 spans 17 amino acids. The CDR3 DNA reads as TGTGCCAGCAGTTTAAATGGGGGGACTAGCGGATCCTACGAGCAGTACTTC. It translates to CASSLNGGTSGSYEQYF.

A single count supports this clone. This chain joins TRBV5-1 and TRBJ2-2; D ambiguous. Germline assignment: CDR1 SGHRS and CDR2 YFSETQ. The CDR3 runs to 13 residues. Trimming removed 0 bases at V and 8 bases at J, with 8 bases between. Written as DNA, the CDR3 is TGCGCCAGCAGCTTGGAATTCGGAGGGGAGCTGTTTTTT. It encodes CASSLEFGGELFF.